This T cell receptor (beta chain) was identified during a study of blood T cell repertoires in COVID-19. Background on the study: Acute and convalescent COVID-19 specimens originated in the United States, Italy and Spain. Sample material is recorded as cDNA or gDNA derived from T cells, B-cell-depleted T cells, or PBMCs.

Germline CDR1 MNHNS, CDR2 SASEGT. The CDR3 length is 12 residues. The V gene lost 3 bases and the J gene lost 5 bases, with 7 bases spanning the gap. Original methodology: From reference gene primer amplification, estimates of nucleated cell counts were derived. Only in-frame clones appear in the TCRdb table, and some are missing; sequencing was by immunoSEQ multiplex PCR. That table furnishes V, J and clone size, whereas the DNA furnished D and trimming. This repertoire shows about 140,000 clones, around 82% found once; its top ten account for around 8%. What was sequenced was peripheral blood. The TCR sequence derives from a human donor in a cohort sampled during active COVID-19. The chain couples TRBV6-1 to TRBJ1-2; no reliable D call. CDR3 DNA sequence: TGTGCCAGCAGTGAGGTACAGTATGGCTACACCTTC. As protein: CASSEVQYGYTF.